This TCR beta chain was found in a study of cytomegalovirus exposure and HLA in healthy donors. Study-level findings and limits: The study flagged some 170 TCR beta chains as cytomegalovirus-associated.

Vbeta (60) and Jbeta (13) primers were used in the PCR. Profiling relied on immunoSEQ multiplex PCR, and the TCRdb table lists in-frame clones only, not all of them. The sample lists roughly 100,000 clones, 13% to 15% occurring once. CDR1 and CDR2 (germline): SGHNT, YYREEE (reference sequence). Trimming took 2 bases from V and 3 from J, leaving 8 bases between them. The CDR3 has 13 amino acids. This clone was observed a few times. No antigen is known for it. This receptor was taken from a female donor in good health and CMV-seronegative. Sequenced sample: PBMCs. The chain couples TRBV5-4 to TRBJ1-2, with D hard to call. CDR3 nucleotides: TGTGCCAGCAGCTTACGGAGTGACTATGGCTACACCTTC. Its protein is CASSLRSDYGYTF.